A single sample is the source of the 20 T cell receptor beta chains below, sequenced in a study of cytomegalovirus exposure and HLA in healthy donors (dated by TCRdb to 2016 to 2017). Libraries were constructed by the immunoSEQ multiplex PCR assay. For the multiplex PCR, a mixture combining 60 forward primers for TCR Vbeta segments and 13 reverse primers for TCR Jbeta segments was used. TCRdb re-hosts the immuneACCESS table, in-frame sequences only. Its copies lack some clones; in the studies checked, an unresolved V gene accounts for under half of them, and the cause for the rest is not known. Counted in this sample were under 85,000 clones; 60% to 85% of them appeared once. 1.5% to 2% of the sample belongs to the ten largest clones. Sample: PBMCs. Receptors originate from a man between 35 and 55 years old in good health and CMV-seronegative.

V and J are TRBV27 and TRBJ2-1; 13 nucleotides line up with TRBD2. Germline CDR1 MNHEY, CDR2 SMNVEV (reference sequence). The ends lost 4 bases at V and 7 bases at J; junction bases unmatched: 7. The CDR3 has 16 residues. CDR3: CASSSWTSGSWNEQFF. CDR3 in DNA: TGTGCCAGCAGTTCCTGGACTAGCGGGAGCTGGAATGAGCAGTTCTTC.

The chain joins TRBV9 to TRBJ2-1, with TRBD2 as a possible D gene (6 bases). From germline, CDR1 is SGDLS and CDR2 YYNGEE. The CDR3 has 14 amino acids. V lost 3 bases, J lost 1 base, and 8 bases lay in between. CDR3 nucleotide sequence: TGTGCCAGCAGCGATCGGGGGTCCTACAATGAGCAGTTCTTC. Its translation: CASSDRGSYNEQFF.

In this sample, this clone turned up a few times. This chain joins TRBV6-5 and TRBJ2-1; 7 positions match TRBD1. The length of the CDR3 is 13 residues. Germline trimming cut 10 bases from V and 2 bases from J; bases unmatched to any gene: 5. Germline V CDR1 and CDR2: MNHEY, SVGAGI. CDR3 nucleotide sequence: TGTGCCACCGGGACAGAAGCCTACAATGAGCAGTTCTTC. It specifies CATGTEAYNEQFF.

This sequence joins TRBV7-2 and TRBJ2-7; TRBD2 matches 10 bases. Germline-derived CDR1 and CDR2 are SGHTA and FQGNSA. This CDR3 contains 16 residues. With V trimmed by 1 base and J by 2 bases, 5 bases remained unmatched. CDR3 loop: CASSLDLLAGAYEQYF. As DNA, the CDR3 is TGTGCCAGCAGCTTAGATTTGCTAGCGGGAGCCTACGAGCAGTACTTC.

The rearrangement joins TRBV6-8 to TRBJ2-5; TRBD2 aligns across 7 bases. V shed 7 bases and J 9 bases; nucleotides not matched to a gene: 2. Germline assignment: CDR1 MNHGY and CDR2 SAAAGT. This CDR3 region has 10 residues. The CDR3 loop is CASIRGAQYF. The DNA for the CDR3 is TGTGCCAGCATTCGGGGGGCCCAGTACTTC.

The chain employs TRBV7-2 and TRBJ2-7, with D perhaps TRBD1 (8 bases). Trimming cost V 4 bases and J 2 bases, with 15 bases left between them. The CDR3 is 15 amino acids. Per the germline V gene, CDR1 is SGHTA and CDR2 is FQGNSA. Here the CDR3 reads CASSSRTGRAYEQYF. CDR3 DNA sequence: TGTGCCAGCAGCTCGCGGACAGGGAGGGCCTACGAGCAGTACTTC.

The chain couples TRBV7-8 to TRBJ2-5, with a weak D call TRBD2 (5 bases). The V end lost 5 bases, the J end lost 3 bases, and 13 bases lay between the germline ends. The CDR3 is 14 amino acids. Germline-derived CDR1 and CDR2 are SGHVS and FQNEAQ. DNA of the CDR3: TGTGCCAGCAGCCCTCGGGGTAGCAAAGAGACCCAGTACTTC. As protein: CASSPRGSKETQYF. The variable domain in full, with the rest retrieved from reference TRBV7-8 and TRBJ2-5, is GAGVSQSPRYKVAKRGQDVALRCDPISGHVSLFWYQQALGQGPEFLTYFQNEAQLDKSGLPSDRFFAERPEGSVSTLKIQRTQQEDSAVYLCASSPRGSKETQYFGPGTRLLVL.

The chain employs TRBV14 and TRBJ2-1; D is possibly TRBD2 (6 bases). The V end lost 1 base, the J end lost 3 bases, and 13 bases lay between the germline ends. Germline V lookup: CDR1 SGHDN, CDR2 FVKESK. The CDR3 runs to 16 residues. The CDR3 DNA is TGTGCCAGCAGCCAAGTTTGGGGGGAAGGCTACAATGAGCAGTTCTTC. This codes for CASSQVWGEGYNEQFF.

The chain is built from TRBV27 and TRBJ2-7; D remains ambiguous. The CDR3 length is 13 residues. Germline V CDR1 and CDR2: MNHEY, SMNVEV (reference sequence). V lost 3 bases to trimming and J lost 3 bases, with 9 bases between them. CDR3 sequence reads: CASSLTRYYEQYF. The DNA for the CDR3 is TGTGCCAGCAGTTTGACACGGTACTACGAGCAGTACTTC.

The gene calls are TRBV2 and TRBJ2-2, with D perhaps matching TRBD2 (6 bases). Germline V lookup: CDR1 SNHLY, CDR2 FYNNEI. The CDR3 consists of 14 residues. Trimming cost V 6 bases and J 5 bases, with 13 bases left between them. This CDR3 is CASRRLASTGELFF. Here the CDR3 DNA reads TGTGCCAGCAGGCGGCTAGCGTCGACCGGGGAGCTGTTTTTT. The full variable domain, in which reference TRBV2 and TRBJ2-2 provide the parts outside the CDR3, is EPEVTQTPSHQVTQMGQEVILRCVPISNHLYFYWYRQILGQKVEFLVSFYNNEISEKSEIFDDQFSVERPDGSNFTLKIRSTKLEDSAMYFCASRRLASTGELFFGEGSRLTVL.

The gene calls are TRBV9 and TRBJ1-4; 9 positions match TRBD1. The CDR3 sequence is 16 residues long. The V and J ends lost 4 bases and 5 bases, in that order; junction bases with no gene match: 9. Germline CDR1 SGDLS, CDR2 YYNGEE. CDR3 region: CASSRSPGQGNEKLFF. The CDR3 bases are TGTGCCAGCAGCAGATCACCGGGACAGGGCAATGAAAAACTGTTTTTT.

The chain is built from TRBV5-4 and TRBJ2-1; TRBD2 aligns across 13 bases. V shed 4 bases and J 15 bases; nucleotides not matched to a gene: 7. Germline CDR1 is SGHNT and CDR2 is YYREEE (reference sequence). The CDR3 loop spans 13 amino acids. The CDR3 nucleotides are TGTGCCAGCAGCGCCGGGACTAGCGGGAATCTGTTCTTC. Residues: CASSAGTSGNLFF.

V usage is TRBV7-9 and J usage is TRBJ2-1; 7 nucleotides match TRBD2. This CDR3 is 15 amino acids long. Germline V CDR1 and CDR2: SEHNR, FQNEAQ (reference sequence). V lost 5 bases to trimming and J lost 8 bases; unmatched junction nucleotides: 12. Here the CDR3 reads CASSISLAEGDEQFF. CDR3 in DNA: TGTGCCAGCAGCATATCCCTAGCGGAAGGGGATGAGCAGTTCTTC.

The V and J genes are TRBV11-2 and TRBJ2-1; a possible D gene is TRBD1 (5 bases). The germline CDR1 and CDR2 sequences are SGHAT and FQNNGV. V lost 0 bases and J lost 7, with 13 bases in between. The CDR3 extends over 15 amino acids. The DNA of the CDR3 is TGTGCCAGCAGCTTAGATAGCCCCAGGGCAAATGAGCAGTTCTTC. It specifies CASSLDSPRANEQFF. The full variable domain, its missing parts supplied by reference TRBV11-2 and TRBJ2-1, is EAGVAQSPRYKIIEKRQSVAFWCNPISGHATLYWYQQILGQGPKLLIQFQNNGVVDDSQLPKDRFSAERLKGVDSTLKIQPAKLEDSAVYLCASSLDSPRANEQFFGPGTRLTVL.

Details on this clone: The sample holds other DNA sequences that translate to the same CDR3. The chain combines TRBV7-2 with TRBJ2-5; 9 nucleotides match TRBD2. Germline CDR1 SGHTA, CDR2 FQGNSA. CDR3 length: 15 amino acids. Unmatched junction bases numbered 15, after V lost 5 bases and J lost 11 bases. CDR3 loop: CASSPIAGAGGEQYF. CDR3 coding DNA: TGTGCCAGCAGCCCGATAGCGGGAGCCGGAGGTGAGCAGTACTTC.

This chain links TRBV19 with TRBJ2-7, with 8 bases matching TRBD1. V lost 6 bases, J lost 3 bases, and 4 bases stayed unmatched. The CDR3 consists of 13 residues. The germline V gene has CDR1 LNHDA and CDR2 SQIVND (reference sequence). CDR3 in amino acids: CASSRDRLYEQYF. For the CDR3, the DNA is TGTGCCAGTAGCCGGGACAGGCTCTACGAGCAGTACTTC.

The chain couples TRBV5-4 to TRBJ2-6, with 8 bases aligning to TRBD1. V shed 4 bases and J 3 bases; nucleotides not matched to a gene: 3. This CDR3 contains 15 residues. The germline V gene has CDR1 SGHNT and CDR2 YYREEE (reference sequence). CDR3 in amino acids: CASSRQGNGANVLTF. For the CDR3, the DNA is TGTGCCAGCAGCCGACAGGGGAATGGGGCCAACGTCCTGACTTTC.

V usage is TRBV4-2 and J usage is TRBJ2-1; 7 bases line up with TRBD2. Germline trimming cut 1 base from V and 4 bases from J; bases unmatched to any gene: 10. CDR3 size: 17 residues. The germline V gene encodes CDR1 LGHNA and CDR2 YNFKEQ. CDR3 loop: CASSQVAGREIYNEQFF. For the CDR3, the DNA is TGTGCCAGCAGCCAAGTGGCTGGGCGGGAGATATACAATGAGCAGTTCTTC.

The V and J genes are TRBV28 and TRBJ1-3; D unclear. The CDR3 loop spans 16 amino acids. Per germline, CDR1 MDHEN and CDR2 SYDVKM. Deletions cut 2 bases from V and 4 bases from J, with 15 bases between. CDR3 protein: CASSLGNSWAGNTIYF. The CDR3 DNA reads as TGTGCCAGCAGTTTAGGTAACTCTTGGGCAGGAAACACCATATATTTT. Filled out from reference TRBV28 and TRBJ1-3, the complete variable domain reads DVKVTQSSRYLVKRTGEKVFLECVQDMDHENMFWYRQDPGLGLRLIYFSYDVKMKEKGDIPEGYSVSREKKERFSLILESASTNQTSMYLCASSLGNSWAGNTIYFGEGSWLTVV.

This clone was recorded a few times. This chain links TRBV29-1 with TRBJ2-7; the D gene is possibly TRBD1 (6 bases). Trimming took 4 bases from V and 0 from J, leaving 10 bases between them. This CDR3 has 13 amino acids. From germline, CDR1 is SQVTM and CDR2 ANQGSEA. CDR3 region: CSVGTEASYEQYF. In nucleotides, the CDR3 is TGCAGCGTTGGGACAGAGGCCTCCTACGAGCAGTACTTC.